This TCR beta chain was sequenced in a study of CD8 T cells in Susac syndrome. Study-wide results and limits: Clonal expansion of CD8+ cells in Susac peaked in TEMRA cells (and in active patients).

On this clonotype itself: Its target is not known.

cDNA came from approximately 0.5 to 1 ug RNA primed by random hexamers. Multiplex PCR with immunoSEQ amplified the TCR beta CDR3 across 54 Vbeta and 13 Jbeta. Each CDR3 protein gets one entry after TCRdb re-called the immunoSEQ multiplex PCR reads with MiXCR. The table has about 120,000 distinct CDR3 sequences, around 96% seen once. The specimen sequenced was CD8+ T cells from PBMCs. The sequence was collected from a human donor with Susac syndrome.

The DNA for the CDR3 is TGCAGCGTTGGGGCGGGAGGGGGATTCTACGAGCAGTACTTC. Encoded protein: CSVGAGGGFYEQYF. The chain couples TRBV29-1 to TRBJ2-7; 9 bases match TRBD2. The CDR3 has 14 amino acids. Germline lookup yields CDR1 SQVTM and CDR2 ANQGSEA. Trimming took 4 bases from V and 3 from J; bases not matched to a gene: 7.